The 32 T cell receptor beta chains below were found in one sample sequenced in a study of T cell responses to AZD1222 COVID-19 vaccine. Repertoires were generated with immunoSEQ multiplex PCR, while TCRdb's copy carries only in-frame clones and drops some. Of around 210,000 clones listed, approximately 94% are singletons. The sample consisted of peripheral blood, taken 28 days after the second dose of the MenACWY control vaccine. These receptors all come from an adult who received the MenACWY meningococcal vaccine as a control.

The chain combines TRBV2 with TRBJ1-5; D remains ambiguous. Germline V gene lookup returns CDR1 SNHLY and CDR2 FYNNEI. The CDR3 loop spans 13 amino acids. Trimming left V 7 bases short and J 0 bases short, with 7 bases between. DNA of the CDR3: TGTGCCAGCATTTTAGATAGCAATCAGCCCCAGCATTTT. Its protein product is CASILDSNQPQHF.

DNA of the CDR3: TGTGCCAGCAGCGTAGCCGTTAAGACAGACGCGAGCGGCTACACCTTC. This sequence encodes CASSVAVKTDASGYTF. J is TRBJ1-2 and V is TRBV9; possibly TRBD1 for D (5 bases). Trimming shortened V by 0 bases and J by 8 bases, and 20 bases separated the two germline ends. Germline-derived CDR1 and CDR2 are SGDLS and YYNGEE. The CDR3 runs 16 residues.

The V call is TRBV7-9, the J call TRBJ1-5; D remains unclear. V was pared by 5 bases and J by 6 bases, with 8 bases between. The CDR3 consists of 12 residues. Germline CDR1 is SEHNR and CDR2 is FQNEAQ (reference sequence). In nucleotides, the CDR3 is TGTGCCAGCAGCCCTGCAGGTCAGCCCCAGCATTTT. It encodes CASSPAGQPQHF.

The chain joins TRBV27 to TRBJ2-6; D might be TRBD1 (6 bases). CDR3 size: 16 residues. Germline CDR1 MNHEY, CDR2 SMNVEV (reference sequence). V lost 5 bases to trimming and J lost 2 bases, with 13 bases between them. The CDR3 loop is CASSISKGAGANVLTF. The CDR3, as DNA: TGTGCCAGCAGTATAAGCAAGGGGGCTGGGGCCAACGTCCTGACTTTC. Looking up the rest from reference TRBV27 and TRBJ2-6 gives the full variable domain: EAQVTQNPRYLITVTGKKLTVTCSQNMNHEYMSWYRQDPGLGLRQIYYSMNVEVTDKGDVPEGYKVSRKEKRNFPLILESPSPNQTSLYFCASSISKGAGANVLTFGAGSRLTVL.

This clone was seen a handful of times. This CDR3 is CASRTDRFNNEQFF. In DNA form, the CDR3 reads TGTGCCAGCAGGACAGACCGATTCAACAATGAGCAGTTCTTC. The chain employs TRBV27 and TRBJ2-1, with D maybe TRBD1 (5 bases). The germline V gene encodes CDR1 MNHEY and CDR2 SMNVEV (reference sequence). There are 14 residues in the CDR3. The V end was cut by 6 bases, the J end by 5 bases, with 14 bases between.

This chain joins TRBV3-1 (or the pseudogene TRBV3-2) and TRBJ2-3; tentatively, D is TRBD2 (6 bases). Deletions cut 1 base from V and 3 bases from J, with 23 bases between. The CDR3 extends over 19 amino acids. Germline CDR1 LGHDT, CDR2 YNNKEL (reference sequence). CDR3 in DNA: TGTGCCAGCAGCCAAGTCGGGCGGGGTCCCGACGGTGGGACAGATACGCAGTATTTT. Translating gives CASSQVGRGPDGGTDTQYF.

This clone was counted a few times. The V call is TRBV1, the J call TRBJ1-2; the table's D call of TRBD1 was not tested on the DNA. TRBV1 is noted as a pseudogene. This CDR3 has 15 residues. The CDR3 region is CTSSQDFGTGDGYTF. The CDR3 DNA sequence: TGCACCAGCAGCCAAGATTTCGGGACAGGGGACGGCTACACCTTC.

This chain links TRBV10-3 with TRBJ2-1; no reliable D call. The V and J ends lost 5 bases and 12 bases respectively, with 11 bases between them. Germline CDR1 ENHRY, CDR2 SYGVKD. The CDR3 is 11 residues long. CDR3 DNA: TGTGCCATCAGTACGGCCCAAGGGCAGTTCTTC. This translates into CAISTAQGQFF.

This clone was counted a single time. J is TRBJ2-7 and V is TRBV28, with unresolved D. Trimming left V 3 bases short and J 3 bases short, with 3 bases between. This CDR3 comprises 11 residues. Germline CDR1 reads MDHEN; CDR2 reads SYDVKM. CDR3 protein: CASSFHYEQYF. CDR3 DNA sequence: TGTGCCAGCAGTTTTCACTACGAGCAGTACTTC.

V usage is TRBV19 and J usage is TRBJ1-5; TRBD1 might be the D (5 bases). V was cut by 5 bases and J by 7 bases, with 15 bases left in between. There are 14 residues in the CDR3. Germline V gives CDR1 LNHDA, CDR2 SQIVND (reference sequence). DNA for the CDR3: TGTGCCAGTAGTCAGGGCGTAGGGAAGCAGCCCCAGCATTTT. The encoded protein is CASSQGVGKQPQHF.

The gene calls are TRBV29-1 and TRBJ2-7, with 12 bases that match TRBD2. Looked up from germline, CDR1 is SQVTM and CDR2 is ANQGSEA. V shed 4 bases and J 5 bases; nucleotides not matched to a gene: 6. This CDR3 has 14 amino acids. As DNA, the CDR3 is TGCAGCGTTGCGACTAGCGGGAGATTGGACGAGCAGTACTTC. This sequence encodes CSVATSGRLDEQYF.

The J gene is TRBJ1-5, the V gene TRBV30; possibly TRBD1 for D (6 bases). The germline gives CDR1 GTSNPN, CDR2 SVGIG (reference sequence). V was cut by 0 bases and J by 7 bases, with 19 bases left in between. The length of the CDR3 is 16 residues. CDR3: CAWSVRGQGAGQPQHF. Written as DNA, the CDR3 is TGTGCCTGGAGTGTACGGGGGCAGGGAGCGGGCCAGCCCCAGCATTTT.

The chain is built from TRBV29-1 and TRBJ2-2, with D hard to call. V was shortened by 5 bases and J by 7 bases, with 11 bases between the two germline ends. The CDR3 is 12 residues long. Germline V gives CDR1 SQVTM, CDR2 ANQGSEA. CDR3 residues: CSVLAPGGELFF. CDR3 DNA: TGCAGCGTTCTCGCGCCCGGCGGGGAGCTGTTTTTT.

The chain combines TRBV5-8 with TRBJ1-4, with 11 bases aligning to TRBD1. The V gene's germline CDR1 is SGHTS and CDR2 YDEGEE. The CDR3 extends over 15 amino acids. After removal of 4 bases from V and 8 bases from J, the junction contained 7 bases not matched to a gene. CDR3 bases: TGTGCCAGCAGCGCAGGACAGGGGGCGGGAGAAAAACTGTTTTTT. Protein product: CASSAGQGAGEKLFF.

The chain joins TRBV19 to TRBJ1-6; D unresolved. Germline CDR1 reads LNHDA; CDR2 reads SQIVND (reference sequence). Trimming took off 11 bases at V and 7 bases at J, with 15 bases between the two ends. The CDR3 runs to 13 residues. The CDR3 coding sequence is TGTGCCGCAGCGGGCTGGAGGAATTCACCCCTCCACTTT. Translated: CAAAGWRNSPLHF. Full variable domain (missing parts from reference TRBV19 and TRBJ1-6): DGGITQSPKYLFRKEGQNVTLSCEQNLNHDAMYWYRQDPGQGLRLIYYSQIVNDFQKGDIAEGYSVSREKKESFPLTVTSAQKNPTAFYLCAAAGWRNSPLHFGNGTRLTVT.

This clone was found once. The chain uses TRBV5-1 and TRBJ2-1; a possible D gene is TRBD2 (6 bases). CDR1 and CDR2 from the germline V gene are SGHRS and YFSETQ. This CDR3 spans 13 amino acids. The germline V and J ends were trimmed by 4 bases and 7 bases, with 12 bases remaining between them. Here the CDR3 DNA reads TGCGCCAGCAGCCAGGAGGGAGTAAATGAGCAGTTCTTC. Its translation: CASSQEGVNEQFF.

The CDR3, as DNA: TGCGCCAGCAGCATAGGAGGAGGACTTGACGAGCAGTACTTC. This gives the protein CASSIGGGLDEQYF. V usage is TRBV5-1 and J usage is TRBJ2-7, with D possibly matching TRBD2 (5 bases). Between the trimmed V and J ends, which lost 4 bases and 5 bases, there was a span of 16 bases. This CDR3 region has 14 residues. Per the germline V gene, CDR1 is SGHRS and CDR2 is YFSETQ.

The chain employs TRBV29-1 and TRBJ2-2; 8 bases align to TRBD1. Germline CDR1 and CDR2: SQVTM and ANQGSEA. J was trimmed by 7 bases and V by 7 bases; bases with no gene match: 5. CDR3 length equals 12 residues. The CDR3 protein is CSGSTGGGELFF. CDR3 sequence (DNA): TGCAGCGGGAGTACAGGGGGCGGGGAGCTGTTTTTT.

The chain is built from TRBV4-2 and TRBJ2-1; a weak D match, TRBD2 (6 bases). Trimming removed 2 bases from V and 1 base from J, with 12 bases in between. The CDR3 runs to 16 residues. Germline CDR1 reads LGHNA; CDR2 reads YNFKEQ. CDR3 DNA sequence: TGTGCCAGCAGCCAATCCAGGGCGGGATCCTACAATGAGCAGTTCTTC. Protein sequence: CASSQSRAGSYNEQFF.

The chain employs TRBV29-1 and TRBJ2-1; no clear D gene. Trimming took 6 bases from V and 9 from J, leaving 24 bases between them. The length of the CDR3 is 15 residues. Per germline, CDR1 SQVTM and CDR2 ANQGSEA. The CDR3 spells CSVGVAFGRLGEQFF. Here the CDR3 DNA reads TGCAGCGTCGGTGTGGCATTCGGCCGCCTGGGTGAGCAGTTCTTC.

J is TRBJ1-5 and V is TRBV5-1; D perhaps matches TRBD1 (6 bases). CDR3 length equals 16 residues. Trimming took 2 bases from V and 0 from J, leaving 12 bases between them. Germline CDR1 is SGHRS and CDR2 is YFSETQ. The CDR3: CASSLDRHPSNQPQHF. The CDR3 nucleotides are TGCGCCAGCAGCTTAGACAGGCACCCTAGCAATCAGCCCCAGCATTTT. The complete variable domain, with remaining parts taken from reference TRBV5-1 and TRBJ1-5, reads KAGVTQTPRYLIKTRGQQVTLSCSPISGHRSVSWYQQTPGQGLQFLFEYFSETQRNKGNFPGRFSGRQFSNSRSEMNVSTLELGDSALYLCASSLDRHPSNQPQHFGDGTRLSIL.

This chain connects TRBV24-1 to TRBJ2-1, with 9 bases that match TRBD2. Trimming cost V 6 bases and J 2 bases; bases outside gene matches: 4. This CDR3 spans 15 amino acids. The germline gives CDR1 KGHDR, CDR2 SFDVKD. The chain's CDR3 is CATSLAGGTYNEQFF. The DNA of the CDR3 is TGTGCCACCAGTCTCGCGGGGGGGACCTACAATGAGCAGTTCTTC.

The CDR3 DNA is TGTGCCAGTAGTTCCTACAGGGAGGATGCTGAAGCTTTCTTT. Protein: CASSSYREDAEAFF. V and J are TRBV19 and TRBJ1-1; a possible D gene is TRBD1 (6 bases). CDR3 length equals 14 residues. The germline V gene has CDR1 LNHDA and CDR2 SQIVND (reference sequence). V was clipped by 5 bases and J by 6 bases, with 16 bases between them.

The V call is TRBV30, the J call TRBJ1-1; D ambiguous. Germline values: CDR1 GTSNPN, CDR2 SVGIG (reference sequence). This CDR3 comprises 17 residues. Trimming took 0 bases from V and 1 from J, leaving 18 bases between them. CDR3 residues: CAWSVPRFRRPNTEAFF. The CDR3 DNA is TGTGCCTGGAGTGTACCGCGATTTAGGAGACCGAACACTGAAGCTTTCTTT. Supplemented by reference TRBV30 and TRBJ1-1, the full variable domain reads SQTIHQWPATLVQPVGSPLSLECTVEGTSNPNLYWYRQAAGRGLQLLFYSVGIGQISSEVPQNLSASRPQDRQFILSSKKLLLSDSGFYLCAWSVPRFRRPNTEAFFGQGTRLTVV.

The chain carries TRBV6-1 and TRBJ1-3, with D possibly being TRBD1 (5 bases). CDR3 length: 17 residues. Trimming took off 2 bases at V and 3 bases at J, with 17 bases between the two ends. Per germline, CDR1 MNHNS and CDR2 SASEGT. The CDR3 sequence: CASSEFGGGVGGNTIYF. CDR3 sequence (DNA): TGTGCCAGCAGTGAATTCGGGGGGGGTGTTGGTGGAAACACCATATATTTT.

The CDR3 spells CASSLYPQDNTEAFF. CDR3 nucleotide sequence: TGTGCCAGCAGCCTCTACCCACAGGACAACACTGAAGCTTTCTTT. The genes are TRBV7-8 and TRBJ1-1, with D possibly being TRBD1 (5 bases). The germline gives CDR1 SGHVS, CDR2 FQNEAQ. The CDR3 covers 15 residues. With 5 bases removed from V and 2 bases from J, the gap between germline ends came to 15 bases.

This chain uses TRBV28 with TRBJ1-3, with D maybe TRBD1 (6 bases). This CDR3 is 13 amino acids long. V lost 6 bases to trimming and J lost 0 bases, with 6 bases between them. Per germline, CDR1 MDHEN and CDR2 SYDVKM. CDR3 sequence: CASRQGSGNTIYF. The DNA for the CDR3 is TGTGCCAGCAGACAGGGCTCTGGAAACACCATATATTTT.

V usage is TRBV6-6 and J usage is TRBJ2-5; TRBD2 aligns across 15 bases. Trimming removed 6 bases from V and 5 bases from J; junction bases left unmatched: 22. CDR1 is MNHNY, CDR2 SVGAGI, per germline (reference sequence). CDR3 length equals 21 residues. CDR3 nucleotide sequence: TGTGCCAGCAGCTTCCTTGGACAGGCACCGGGACTAGCGGGAGGAAAGGAGACCCAGTACTTC. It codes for CASSFLGQAPGLAGGKETQYF.

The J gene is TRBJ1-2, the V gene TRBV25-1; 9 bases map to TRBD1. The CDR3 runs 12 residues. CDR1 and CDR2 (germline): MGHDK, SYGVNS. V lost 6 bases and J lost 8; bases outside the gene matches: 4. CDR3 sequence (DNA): TGTGCCAGCAGGACAGGGGGAGACGGCTACACCTTC. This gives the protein CASRTGGDGYTF.

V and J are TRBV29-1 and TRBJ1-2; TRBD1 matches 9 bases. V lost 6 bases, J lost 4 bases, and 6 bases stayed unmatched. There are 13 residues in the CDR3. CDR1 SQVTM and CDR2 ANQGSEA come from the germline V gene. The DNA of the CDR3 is TGCAGCGTCGGGGGACAGGGCGGCTATGGCTACACCTTC. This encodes CSVGGQGGYGYTF.

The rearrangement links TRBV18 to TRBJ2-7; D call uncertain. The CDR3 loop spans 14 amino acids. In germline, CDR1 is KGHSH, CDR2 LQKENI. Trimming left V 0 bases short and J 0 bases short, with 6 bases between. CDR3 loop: CASSPPNGSYEQYF. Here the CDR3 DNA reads TGTGCCAGCTCACCACCAAACGGCTCCTACGAGCAGTACTTC.

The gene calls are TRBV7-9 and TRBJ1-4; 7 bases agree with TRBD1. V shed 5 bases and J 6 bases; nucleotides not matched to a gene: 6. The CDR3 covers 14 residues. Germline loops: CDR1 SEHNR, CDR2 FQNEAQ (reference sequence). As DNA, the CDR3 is TGTGCCAGCAGCATACAGGGGTCGGATGAAAAACTGTTTTTT. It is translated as CASSIQGSDEKLFF.